Following are 13 T cell receptor beta chains from one sample sequenced in a study of regulatory dendritic cells for organ transplantation. The table came from immunoSEQ multiplex PCR; TCRdb's copy has only in-frame clones and leaves some out. The profile shows 30,000 to 45,000 clones, 80% to 95% of them singletons. The specimen was naive CD8+ T cells from blood. Noted subset: CD45RA+ naive T cells. The receptors here all came from a human donor in good health.

The chain carries TRBV9 and TRBJ2-2, with unresolved D. Germline assignment: CDR1 SGDLS and CDR2 YYNGEE. V lost 0 bases and J lost 0, with 9 bases in between. The length of the CDR3 is 16 residues. The CDR3 bases are TGTGCCAGCAGCGTAGACGACGCCGCGAACACCGGGGAGCTGTTTTTT. It yields the protein CASSVDDAANTGELFF.

The genes are TRBV7-9 and TRBJ2-7; D not certain. This CDR3 comprises 12 residues. Germline values: CDR1 SEHNR, CDR2 FQNEAQ (reference sequence). Trimming pared 2 bases from V and 5 bases from J, leaving 7 bases between. The CDR3 loop is CASSLYMDEQYF. The DNA of the CDR3 is TGTGCCAGCAGCTTATATATGGACGAGCAGTACTTC.

This chain joins TRBV27 and TRBJ1-2; 9 bases match TRBD1. Per germline, CDR1 MNHEY and CDR2 SMNVEV (reference sequence). V shed 3 bases, J shed 7 bases, and the junction held 15 bases outside the gene matches. This CDR3 is 17 amino acids long. The chain's CDR3 is CASSFRGQGTIYGGYTF. The CDR3 nucleotides are TGTGCCAGCAGTTTTAGGGGACAGGGTACTATCTATGGTGGCTACACCTTC.

The V call is TRBV6-5, the J call TRBJ1-1, with D unresolved. Trimming removed 0 bases at V and 4 bases at J, with 15 bases between. The CDR3 extends over 16 amino acids. In germline, CDR1 is MNHEY, CDR2 SVGAGI. The CDR3 sequence is CASSYSGPGLITEAFF. The CDR3 nucleotides are TGTGCCAGCAGTTACTCCGGTCCGGGATTGATCACTGAAGCTTTCTTT.

As for this clone: A junction boundary mismatches the germline segment, possibly from a read error. The J gene is TRBJ2-7, the V gene TRBV4-2; TRBD2 matches at 8 bases. This CDR3 region has 16 residues. From germline, CDR1 is LGHNA and CDR2 YNFKEQ. CDR3 protein: CASSQELGLAVYEQYF. DNA for the CDR3: TGTGCCAGCAGTCAAGAGCTTGGACTAGCTGTCTACGAGCAGTACTTC.

This rearrangement joins TRBV2 to TRBJ2-5, with 8 bases identical to TRBD2. The junction had 11 bases not matched to a gene; V was cut back by 2 bases and J by 0 bases. The CDR3 loop spans 18 amino acids. Germline V gives CDR1 SNHLY, CDR2 FYNNEI. CDR3 DNA: TGTGCCAGCAGTGAACCCGCCAAAGCGGGGGAGTACCAAGAGACCCAGTACTTC. Translated: CASSEPAKAGEYQETQYF.

V gene TRBV4-2 combines with J gene TRBJ2-1; D remains unclear. This CDR3 region has 14 residues. Germline CDR1 reads LGHNA; CDR2 reads YNFKEQ. Trimming removed 0 bases from V and 3 bases from J, with 6 bases in between. CDR3 in DNA: TGTGCCAGCAGCCAAGAGTCTAGCTACAATGAGCAGTTCTTC. It encodes CASSQESSYNEQFF.

The chain carries TRBV28 and TRBJ1-5; the D gene is possibly TRBD1 (5 bases). The CDR3 extends over 16 amino acids. V lost 1 base and J lost 6, with 16 bases in between. In germline, CDR1 is MDHEN, CDR2 SYDVKM. The CDR3 is CASSLLGRAVGQPQHF. The CDR3 region has the DNA TGTGCCAGCAGTTTATTGGGCAGGGCGGTCGGTCAGCCCCAGCATTTT.

The V and J genes are TRBV7-2 and TRBJ2-7, with D tentatively TRBD2 (5 bases). This CDR3 is 15 amino acids long. Trimming took off 3 bases at V and 3 bases at J, with 15 bases between the two ends. In germline, CDR1 is SGHTA, CDR2 FQGNSA. The CDR3 DNA is TGTGCCAGCAGCTTCTTCGTCGGACTTAACTACGAGCAGTACTTC. Translated, it gives CASSFFVGLNYEQYF.

The V call is TRBV27, the J call TRBJ2-1; D not resolved. CDR3 length: 15 residues. V was shortened by 6 bases and J by 0 bases, with 12 bases between the two germline ends. The germline CDR1 and CDR2 sequences are MNHEY and SMNVEV (reference sequence). The CDR3 loop reads CASSDATSSYNEQFF. The CDR3 region has the DNA TGTGCCAGCAGCGACGCCACGAGCTCCTACAATGAGCAGTTCTTC.

V gene TRBV9 combines with J gene TRBJ2-1; 11 bases line up with TRBD2. The V segment lost 0 bases and the J segment 7 bases; nucleotides outside the gene matches: 6. This CDR3 comprises 16 residues. Germline lookup yields CDR1 SGDLS and CDR2 YYNGEE. The CDR3 DNA follows: TGTGCCAGCAGCGTAGGGGCTAGCGGGGGGCGGAATGAGCAGTTCTTC. Encoded protein: CASSVGASGGRNEQFF. Filled out from reference TRBV9 and TRBJ2-1, the complete variable domain reads DSGVTQTPKHLITATGQRVTLRCSPRSGDLSVYWYQQSLDQGLQFLIQYYNGEERAKGNILERFSAQQFPDLHSELNLSSLELGDSALYFCASSVGASGGRNEQFFGPGTRLTVL.

This chain uses TRBV6-5 with TRBJ1-5; the D gene is possibly TRBD1 (5 bases). Germline lookup yields CDR1 MNHEY and CDR2 SVGAGI. Deletions cut 3 bases from V and 0 bases from J, with 12 bases between. The CDR3 spans 16 residues. Written as DNA, the CDR3 is TGTGCCAGCAGTTATGGGGCCGGGTATAGCAATCAGCCCCAGCATTTT. It specifies CASSYGAGYSNQPQHF.

This clone was seen a handful of times. V and J are TRBV6-1 and TRBJ1-5; unclear D gene. Deletions cut 6 bases from V and 5 bases from J, with 5 bases between. This CDR3 comprises 11 residues. Germline CDR1 MNHNS, CDR2 SASEGT. This CDR3 is CASRDDQPQHF. CDR3 in DNA: TGTGCCAGCAGGGACGATCAGCCCCAGCATTTT.